The present T cell receptor beta chain was sequenced within a study of shared clonotypes between healthy human individuals. General observations from the study: The study found lower generation probabilities in non-shared clonotypes than in those shared by all four donors.

To note about this clone: Its target is unknown.

Data came from immunoSEQ multiplex PCR; TCRdb stores just in-frame clones and leaves some out. The sample has approximately 530,000 clones, 95% to 96% seen once; the top ten hold 0.05% to 0.08%. Healthy and HIV-negative, the adult donors had no recent acute infections or vaccinations. The V gene lost 8 bases and the J gene lost 2 bases, with 16 bases spanning the gap. Germline lookup yields CDR1 LNHDA and CDR2 SQIVND (reference sequence). CDR3 length: 15 residues. The rearrangement joins TRBV19 to TRBJ1-5; D might be TRBD1 (6 bases). Specimen: naive CD4+ T cells sorted from blood. Subset specified: CD45RA+ positively selected. This sequence was found in a woman in her thirties in good health. CDR3 protein: CASGGQGFGNQPQHF. The CDR3 DNA sequence: TGTGCCAGTGGGGGGCAAGGGTTTGGCAATCAGCCCCAGCATTTT.